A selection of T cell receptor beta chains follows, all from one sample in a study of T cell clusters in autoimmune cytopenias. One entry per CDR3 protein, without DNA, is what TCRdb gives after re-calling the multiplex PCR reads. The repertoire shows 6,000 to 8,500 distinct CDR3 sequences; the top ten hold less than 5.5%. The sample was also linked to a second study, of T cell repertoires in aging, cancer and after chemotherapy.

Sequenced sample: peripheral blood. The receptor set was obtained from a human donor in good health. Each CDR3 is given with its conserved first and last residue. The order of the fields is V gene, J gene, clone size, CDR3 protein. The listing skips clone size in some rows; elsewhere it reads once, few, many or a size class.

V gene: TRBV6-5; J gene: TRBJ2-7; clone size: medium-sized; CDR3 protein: CASGPNRGRGNEQYF
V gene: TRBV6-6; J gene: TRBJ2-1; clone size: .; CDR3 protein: CASSYWGTGGDEQFF
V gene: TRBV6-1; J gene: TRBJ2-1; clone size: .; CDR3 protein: CASSEALAGIGNEQFF
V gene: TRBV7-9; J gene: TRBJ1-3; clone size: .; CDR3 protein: CASSLRPDSGNTIYF
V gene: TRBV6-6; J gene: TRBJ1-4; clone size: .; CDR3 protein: CASSPLDPRTNEKLFF
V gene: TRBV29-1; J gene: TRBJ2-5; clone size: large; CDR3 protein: CSVGRGQGGETQYF
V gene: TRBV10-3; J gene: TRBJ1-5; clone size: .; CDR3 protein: CATRGLGSPNQPQHF
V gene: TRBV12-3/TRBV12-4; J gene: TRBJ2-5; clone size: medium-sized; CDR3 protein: CASSFQGTGGGETQYF
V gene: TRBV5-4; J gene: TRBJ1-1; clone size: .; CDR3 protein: CASSYTGPQGAEAFF
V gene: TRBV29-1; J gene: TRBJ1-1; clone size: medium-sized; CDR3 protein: CSAMPGTRAFF
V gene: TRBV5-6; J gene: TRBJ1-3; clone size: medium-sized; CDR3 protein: CASSLRGRGSGNTIYF
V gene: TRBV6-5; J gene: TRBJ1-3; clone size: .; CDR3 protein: CASSERVNFSGNTIYF
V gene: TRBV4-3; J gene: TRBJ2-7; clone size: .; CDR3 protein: CASSQRLAGIYEQYF
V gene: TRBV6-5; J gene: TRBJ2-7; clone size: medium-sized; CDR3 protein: CASSYGLAGAYEQYF
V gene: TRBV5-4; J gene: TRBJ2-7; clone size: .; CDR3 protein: CASSPPNSPDSYEQYF
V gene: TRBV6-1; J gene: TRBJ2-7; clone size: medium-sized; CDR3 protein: CASSEQGGGGEQYF
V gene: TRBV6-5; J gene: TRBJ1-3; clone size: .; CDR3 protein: CASSYEGTGNTIYF
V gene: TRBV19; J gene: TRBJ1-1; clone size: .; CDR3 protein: CASTRGAGTEAFF
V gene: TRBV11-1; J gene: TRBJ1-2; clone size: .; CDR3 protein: CASSPLDRVGYTF
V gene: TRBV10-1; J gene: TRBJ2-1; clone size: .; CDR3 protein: CASSGPLAGGYNEQFF
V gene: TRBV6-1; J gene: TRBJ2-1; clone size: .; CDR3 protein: CASSPFGQGAAYEQYF
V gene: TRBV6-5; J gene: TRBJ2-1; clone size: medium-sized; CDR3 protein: CASSSVSGRAYEQFF
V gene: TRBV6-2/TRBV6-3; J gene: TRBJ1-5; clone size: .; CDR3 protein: CASSFRGYSNQPQHF
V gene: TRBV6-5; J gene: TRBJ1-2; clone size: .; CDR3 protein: CASSYSARQRLLYGYTF
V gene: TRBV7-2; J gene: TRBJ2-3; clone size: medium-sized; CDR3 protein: CASSLAQGTTDTQYF
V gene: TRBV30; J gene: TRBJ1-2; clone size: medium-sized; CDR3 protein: CAWSWDTNYGYTF
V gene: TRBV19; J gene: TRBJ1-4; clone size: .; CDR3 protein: CASSRQASGDEKLFF
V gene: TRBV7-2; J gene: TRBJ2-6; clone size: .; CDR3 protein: CASSLNRDSLPGANVLTF
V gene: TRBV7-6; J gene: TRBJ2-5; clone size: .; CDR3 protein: CAIRGNGETQYF
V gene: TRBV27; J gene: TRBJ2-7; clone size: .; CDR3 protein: CASSPKTSGSPFYEQYF